Listed below are T cell receptor beta chains from one sample, sequenced in a study of T cell responses to AZD1222 COVID-19 vaccine. The assay was immunoSEQ multiplex PCR, and TCRdb's table has in-frame clones only and misses some. The sample contains roughly 170,000 clones, about 86% of which appear only once. Specimen: peripheral blood, collected on day 0 of AZD1222 vaccination. All receptors derive from an adult in good health. The CDR3 runs from the conserved cysteine through the conserved F or W. A D gene is named only where the DNA matches it firmly. Not every row has a clone size; where given, it reads once, few, many or a size class.

D gene: TRBD1
CDR3 length: 16
clone size: -
J gene: TRBJ1-4
V gene: TRBV2
CDR3 protein: CATGRDRVPANEKLFF
CDR3 DNA: TGTGCCACCGGCCGGGACAGGGTTCCGGCTAATGAAAAACTGTTTTTT

D gene: -
CDR3 length: 15
clone size: -
J gene: TRBJ2-1
V gene: TRBV5-1
CDR3 protein: CASSLVQGGHNEQFF
CDR3 DNA: TGCGCCAGCAGCTTGGTCCAGGGGGGTCACAATGAGCAGTTCTTC

D gene: TRBD1
CDR3 length: 14
clone size: -
J gene: TRBJ1-4
V gene: TRBV30
CDR3 protein: CAWSLTGHGEKLFF
CDR3 DNA: TGTGCCTGGAGTCTGACAGGGCACGGTGAAAAACTGTTTTTT

D gene: -
CDR3 length: 15
clone size: -
J gene: TRBJ2-3
V gene: TRBV3-1/TRBV3-2
CDR3 protein: CASSPFAVSTDTQYF
CDR3 DNA: TGTGCCAGCAGCCCCTTCGCGGTTAGCACAGATACGCAGTATTTT

D gene: TRBD2
CDR3 length: 18
clone size: -
J gene: TRBJ2-1
V gene: TRBV7-6
CDR3 protein: CASSLDGLAGATYNEQFF
CDR3 DNA: TGTGCCAGCAGCTTAGACGGACTAGCGGGAGCCACCTACAATGAGCAGTTCTTC

D gene: -
CDR3 length: 10
clone size: -
J gene: TRBJ1-1
V gene: TRBV28
CDR3 protein: CASSFREAFF
CDR3 DNA: TGTGCCAGCAGTTTCAGGGAAGCTTTCTTT

D gene: -
CDR3 length: 13
clone size: -
J gene: TRBJ2-7
V gene: TRBV14
CDR3 protein: CASSRGAPWEQYF
CDR3 DNA: TGTGCCAGCAGCCGGGGGGCCCCGTGGGAGCAGTACTTC

D gene: -
CDR3 length: 14
clone size: -
J gene: TRBJ2-1
V gene: TRBV27
CDR3 protein: CASTSGAVGNEQFF
CDR3 DNA: TGTGCCAGCACCTCGGGGGCGGTCGGCAATGAGCAGTTCTTC

D gene: -
CDR3 length: 14
clone size: -
J gene: TRBJ2-7
V gene: TRBV9
CDR3 protein: CASSVGQFDYEQYF
CDR3 DNA: TGTGCCAGCAGCGTAGGACAGTTTGACTACGAGCAGTACTTC

D gene: -
CDR3 length: 15
clone size: -
J gene: TRBJ2-2
V gene: TRBV14
CDR3 protein: CASSQEEFLGGELFF
CDR3 DNA: TGTGCCAGCAGCCAAGAGGAATTTCTGGGAGGGGAGCTGTTTTTT

D gene: TRBD2
CDR3 length: 15
clone size: once
J gene: TRBJ2-1
V gene: TRBV7-8
CDR3 protein: CASRGLAETYNEQFF
CDR3 DNA: TGTGCCAGCAGGGGACTAGCGGAGACCTACAATGAGCAGTTCTTC

D gene: -
CDR3 length: 14
clone size: -
J gene: TRBJ1-5
V gene: TRBV7-9
CDR3 protein: CASSLASDVQPQHF
CDR3 DNA: TGTGCCAGCAGCTTAGCATCGGACGTTCAGCCCCAGCATTTT

D gene: -
CDR3 length: 14
clone size: -
J gene: TRBJ1-1
V gene: TRBV6-1
CDR3 protein: CASIETGGETEAFF
CDR3 DNA: TGTGCCAGCATTGAGACAGGAGGAGAAACTGAAGCTTTCTTT

D gene: -
CDR3 length: 14
clone size: -
J gene: TRBJ1-2
V gene: TRBV24-1
CDR3 protein: CATSDLTVYYGYTF
CDR3 DNA: TGTGCCACCAGTGATTTGACGGTCTACTATGGCTACACCTTC

D gene: TRBD1
CDR3 length: 14
clone size: -
J gene: TRBJ2-7
V gene: TRBV5-1
CDR3 protein: CASNPGTVSYEQYF
CDR3 DNA: TGCGCCAGCAACCCCGGGACAGTTTCCTACGAGCAGTACTTC

D gene: -
CDR3 length: 14
clone size: -
J gene: TRBJ1-5
V gene: TRBV4-3
CDR3 protein: CASSQDRGNQPQHF
CDR3 DNA: TGCGCCAGCAGCCAAGACAGGGGCAATCAGCCCCAGCATTTT

D gene: -
CDR3 length: 13
clone size: few
J gene: TRBJ2-7
V gene: TRBV3-1/TRBV3-2
CDR3 protein: CASSQVDGHEQYF
CDR3 DNA: TGTGCCAGCAGCCAAGTCGACGGCCACGAGCAGTACTTC

D gene: -
CDR3 length: 12
clone size: -
J gene: TRBJ1-2
V gene: TRBV29-1
CDR3 protein: CSVSPPGYGYTF
CDR3 DNA: TGCAGCGTCTCGCCCCCCGGCTATGGCTACACCTTC

D gene: -
CDR3 length: 16
clone size: -
J gene: TRBJ1-2
V gene: TRBV10-2
CDR3 protein: CASRAPGGGKVYGYTF
CDR3 DNA: TGCGCCAGCAGAGCACCCGGCGGAGGGAAGGTCTATGGCTACACCTTC

D gene: TRBD1
CDR3 length: 16
clone size: -
J gene: TRBJ1-2
V gene: TRBV27
CDR3 protein: CASSPGQGRANYGYTF
CDR3 DNA: TGTGCCAGCAGCCCCGGACAGGGCAGAGCTAACTATGGCTACACCTTC

D gene: -
CDR3 length: 13
clone size: -
J gene: TRBJ2-7
V gene: TRBV5-1
CDR3 protein: CASSFDVTYEQYF
CDR3 DNA: TGCGCCAGCAGCTTCGATGTCACCTACGAGCAGTACTTC

D gene: TRBD2
CDR3 length: 19
clone size: -
J gene: TRBJ2-1
V gene: TRBV7-8
CDR3 protein: CASSLRSGLAGGPEDEQFF
CDR3 DNA: TGTGCCAGCAGCTTACGGTCGGGACTAGCGGGAGGGCCGGAGGATGAGCAGTTCTTC

D gene: -
CDR3 length: 15
clone size: -
J gene: TRBJ2-3
V gene: TRBV9
CDR3 protein: CASSVRGASTDTQYF
CDR3 DNA: TGTGCCAGCAGCGTAAGAGGGGCGAGCACAGATACGCAGTATTTT

D gene: -
CDR3 length: 14
clone size: -
J gene: TRBJ2-2
V gene: TRBV6-5
CDR3 protein: CASTPGTSTGELFF
CDR3 DNA: TGTGCCAGCACCCCCGGGACAAGCACCGGGGAGCTGTTTTTT

D gene: TRBD1
CDR3 length: 15
clone size: few
J gene: TRBJ1-5
V gene: TRBV28
CDR3 protein: CASSYRDRGGQPQHF
CDR3 DNA: TGTGCCAGCAGTTACCGGGACAGGGGAGGACAGCCCCAGCATTTT

D gene: -
CDR3 length: 15
clone size: -
J gene: TRBJ1-2
V gene: TRBV18
CDR3 protein: CASSPPRGSNYGYTF
CDR3 DNA: TGTGCCAGCTCACCACCGCGAGGGTCTAACTATGGCTACACCTTC

D gene: TRBD1
CDR3 length: 14
clone size: -
J gene: TRBJ2-7
V gene: TRBV18
CDR3 protein: CASSQGQDRYEQYF
CDR3 DNA: TGTGCCAGCTCACAGGGACAGGATCGATACGAGCAGTACTTC

D gene: -
CDR3 length: 14
clone size: -
J gene: TRBJ1-4
V gene: TRBV30
CDR3 protein: CAWRLRGGGEKLFF
CDR3 DNA: TGTGCCTGGAGGCTACGGGGGGGAGGGGAAAAACTGTTTTTT